This paragraph covers one T cell receptor (beta chain) sequence. Antigen specificity is unknown. The second PCR ran about 6 to 12 cycles with a sample-barcoded 5' primer and J-beta primers. TCRdb processed the 5' RACE reads anew with MiXCR; each CDR3 protein has one entry. The sample holds about 2 million distinct CDR3 sequences, about 50% seen once. The entry originates in a study of blood T cells in healthy people across ages. At the level of the study: When template switching was applied, about one barcoded beta molecule was captured per two T cells. Study findings and constraints: A roughly linear age-dependent decrease characterized TCR beta diversity per million T cells.

The study drew donors from healthy Caucasian individuals in Russia aged roughly 6 to 90. Each sample used at least 7 million PBMCs. Per germline, CDR1 SQVTM and CDR2 ANQGSEA. J lost 0 bases, V lost 2 bases, and 4 bases had no gene match. The length of the CDR3 is 16 residues. V and J are TRBV29-1 and TRBJ2-6; 7 bases are a match to TRBD2. The sequencing input was blood. The clonotype was recovered from a woman aged 40 to 50 in good health. CDR3 coding DNA: TGCAGCGTTGAAAACGGGGGGTACTCTGGGGCCAACGTCCTGACTTTC. Translated, it gives CSVENGGYSGANVLTF.